The T cell receptor (beta chain) described here comes from a study of neurological immune-mediated disorders. The germline V gene encodes CDR1 SGHRS and CDR2 YFSETQ. Trimming stripped 1 base from V and 0 bases from J, with 23 bases between. CDR3 size: 19 residues. As to time point: longitudinal time-point 3. It was from 2 million PBMCs stored at -80 C that the unsorted libraries were obtained. This clonotype was counted at least ten times. TCRdb re-called the 5' RACE reads with MiXCR, one entry per CDR3 protein. The repertoire consists of more than 95,000 distinct CDR3 sequences, with under 14% occurring once and the leading ten covering about 3.1%.

Input material: PBMCs. V usage is TRBV5-1 and J usage is TRBJ2-7, with D perhaps TRBD2 (7 bases). This TCR was sampled from a female donor with HTLV-1-associated myelopathy (HAM/TSP). Written as DNA, the CDR3 is TGCGCCAGCAGCTTGCAAGACACCCCTGAGGGGGGGTACTCCTACGAGCAGTACTTC. This sequence encodes CASSLQDTPEGGYSYEQYF.